This T cell receptor (beta chain) was sequenced during a study of radiation and T cells in renal cell carcinoma. Study-wide results and limits: Top tumor clonotypes rose in blood 2 weeks post-radiation, then contracted.

Sequencing used immunoSEQ multiplex PCR; TCRdb keeps in-frame clones, though not all of them. Here the sample spans 150,000 to 200,000 clones, 88% being singletons. Noted time point: blood 4 weeks post-SBRT, at nephrectomy. Described treatment: 15 Gy SBRT to primary tumor, nephrectomy 4 weeks later. Nephrectomy followed 15 Gy stereotactic body radiation by 4 weeks. Blood was sampled at baseline, 2 weeks and 4 weeks after SBRT. The tumor was a clear cell renal cell carcinoma. Germline CDR1 GTSNPN, CDR2 SVGIG (reference sequence). This CDR3 contains 13 residues. This clone was seen once. Its antigen is as yet unknown.

This receptor was identified in a woman aged 50 to 60 with renal cell carcinoma. The sequenced sample was blood, obtained from a patient whose treatment included radiotherapy and nephrectomy. J is TRBJ1-4 and V is TRBV30; D not resolved. Here the CDR3 reads CASSPPAEEKLFF. DNA of the CDR3: TGTGCTTCCTCCCCCCCAGCTGAAGAAAAACTGTTTTTT.